This T cell receptor (beta chain) was recorded in a study of cytomegalovirus exposure and HLA in healthy donors. Across the whole study: Both the roughly 120 validation repertoires and the 600 to 750 first-cohort repertoires used the same platform, as reported by a later analysis.

This CDR3 comprises 16 residues. The V end was cut by 4 bases, the J end by 0 bases, with 15 bases between. Germline CDR1 and CDR2: SEHNR and FQNEAQ (reference sequence). TCRdb's copy holds only in-frame clones and misses some; the assay was immunoSEQ multiplex PCR. Here the sample spans fewer than 150,000 clones, about 85% being singletons. The study's findings and limits: Investigators reported approximately 150 TCR beta chains as tied to cytomegalovirus.

In regard to this clone: Its specificity is not known.

The sequence came from a young man in good health and CMV-seropositive. The chain carries TRBV7-9 and TRBJ2-5, with a possible D match to TRBD2 (6 bases). The sample comprised PBMCs. CDR3 DNA: TGTGCCAGCAGCTCAGATCCGGGGGAGTACCAAGAGACCCAGTACTTC. Encoded protein: CASSSDPGEYQETQYF.